A single sample is the source of the 5 T cell receptor beta chains below, sequenced in a study of blood T cell repertoires in COVID-19 (TCRdb year 2020). The library was prepared using the immunoSEQ multiplex PCR assay. TCRdb limited this immuneACCESS table to in-frame rearrangements with V and J called. A share of clones is missing; checked studies link under half to unresolved V genes, and the rest is unexplained. Across this sample there are roughly 100,000 clones, with 70% to 90% seen only once. Of the sample, approximately 2% is held by the ten largest clones. Specimen: peripheral blood. The receptor source for this set is a man over 45 with active COVID-19.

The table lists this clone with a count of one. The gene calls are TRBV2 and TRBJ1-1; D perhaps matches TRBD1 (6 bases). Germline V gene sequence: CDR1 SNHLY, CDR2 FYNNEI. V was shortened by 11 bases and J by 4 bases, with 17 bases between the two germline ends. CDR3 length equals 13 residues. As DNA, the CDR3 is TGTGCCGGTGGGGGGGGGCCCGCCACTGAAGCTTTCTTT. This translates into CAGGGGPATEAFF.

V and J are TRBV27 and TRBJ2-7; tentative D call: TRBD2 (7 bases). The CDR3 is made up of 14 amino acids. The ends were cut back, 5 bases at V and 2 bases at J, with 13 bases in the middle. Germline V gives CDR1 MNHEY, CDR2 SMNVEV (reference sequence). DNA for the CDR3: TGTGCCAGCAGTCCCGAGGGGGGGACCTACGAGCAGTACTTC. Its translation is CASSPEGGTYEQYF.

The V call is TRBV4-3, the J call TRBJ2-7, with 9 nucleotides matching TRBD1. Per germline, CDR1 LGHNA and CDR2 YSLEER. This CDR3 comprises 14 residues. V trimming: 5 bases; J trimming: 4 bases; junction bases outside the gene matches: 6. The CDR3 bases are TGCGCCAGCAGCGCAGGGACAGGGCTTTACGAGCAGTACTTC. It codes for CASSAGTGLYEQYF.

This chain joins TRBV7-8 and TRBJ2-3; TRBD2 agrees at 7 bases. The ends lost 4 bases at V and 5 bases at J; junction bases unmatched: 21. The CDR3 loop spans 19 amino acids. Germline V CDR1 and CDR2: SGHVS, FQNEAQ. The DNA for the CDR3 is TGTGCCAGCAGCTCGACGCGCCTGGGACTAAGCGCTAGGCGAGATACGCAGTATTTT. It specifies CASSSTRLGLSARRDTQYF. The whole variable domain, filled in from reference TRBV7-8 and TRBJ2-3, reads GAGVSQSPRYKVAKRGQDVALRCDPISGHVSLFWYQQALGQGPEFLTYFQNEAQLDKSGLPSDRFFAERPEGSVSTLKIQRTQQEDSAVYLCASSSTRLGLSARRDTQYFGPGTRLTVL.

CDR3 coding DNA: TGTGCCAGCAGTTACCCATTTGGGGGGGAGCAGTACTTC. The encoded protein is CASSYPFGGEQYF. This chain joins TRBV6-6 and TRBJ2-7, with a possible D match to TRBD2 (6 bases). Germline CDR1 reads MNHNY; CDR2 reads SVGAGI (reference sequence). This CDR3 is 13 amino acids long. Trimming shortened V by 2 bases and J by 7 bases, and 12 bases separated the two germline ends.